Following are 28 T cell receptor beta chains from one sample sequenced in a study of T cell changes during pregnancy in multiple sclerosis. Produced via immunoSEQ multiplex PCR; TCRdb's table is partial and in-frame only. This table has under 90,000 clones, 92% appearing once. The source material was peripheral blood, sampled in the second trimester of pregnancy. All receptors derive from a female donor in good health, enrolled as a control in a pregnancy study.

The gene calls are TRBV27 and TRBJ1-5; 8 positions match TRBD1. This CDR3 has 15 residues. Looked up from germline, CDR1 is MNHEY and CDR2 is SMNVEV (reference sequence). V was pared by 6 bases and J by 6 bases, with 10 bases of the junction left unmatched. The CDR3 region is CASRPTGARSQPQHF. As DNA, the CDR3 is TGTGCCAGCAGGCCGACAGGGGCTAGGAGTCAGCCCCAGCATTTT.

The V call is TRBV25-1, the J call TRBJ2-3; tentatively, D is TRBD1 (6 bases). CDR3 length equals 16 residues. CDR1 is MGHDK, CDR2 SYGVNS, per germline. V was clipped by 3 bases and J by 2 bases, with 15 bases between them. CDR3 amino acids: CASSDQTGLDTDTQYF. In DNA form, the CDR3 reads TGTGCCAGCAGTGATCAAACAGGGTTGGACACAGATACGCAGTATTTT. Supplemented by reference TRBV25-1 and TRBJ2-3, the full variable domain reads EADIYQTPRYLVIGTGKKITLECSQTMGHDKMYWYQQDPGMELHLIHYSYGVNSTEKGDLSSESTVSRIRTEHFPLTLESARPSHTSQYLCASSDQTGLDTDTQYFGPGTRLTVL.

The chain uses TRBV7-8 and TRBJ2-2; 10 bases are a match to TRBD2. The CDR3 extends over 15 amino acids. The germline gives CDR1 SGHVS, CDR2 FQNEAQ. The V gene end was trimmed by 6 bases and the J gene end by 7 bases; junction bases not matched to a gene: 8. The CDR3 DNA reads as TGTGCCAGCAGGCTCGGGACTAGCGTTATCGGGGAGCTGTTTTTT. It is translated as CASRLGTSVIGELFF.

V and J are TRBV27 and TRBJ2-1; 9 bases line up with TRBD1. V gave up 7 bases and J gave up 4 bases; unmatched junction bases: 11. CDR3 length: 16 residues. Looked up from germline, CDR1 is MNHEY and CDR2 is SMNVEV (reference sequence). CDR3 sequence: CASTLFGQGNYNEQFF. CDR3 bases: TGTGCCAGCACCCTCTTTGGACAGGGGAATTACAATGAGCAGTTCTTC.

The rearrangement joins TRBV10-3 to TRBJ2-5; maybe TRBD1 (5 bases). Germline-derived CDR1 and CDR2 are ENHRY and SYGVKD. V lost 5 bases to trimming and J lost 4 bases, with 11 bases between them. The CDR3 length is 13 residues. The CDR3 protein is CAISSGLAETQYF. CDR3 nucleotide sequence: TGTGCCATCAGTTCAGGGTTGGCAGAGACCCAGTACTTC.

This clone appeared once. This chain connects TRBV5-1 to TRBJ2-5; 8 positions match TRBD2. The V segment lost 3 bases and the J segment 2 bases; nucleotides outside the gene matches: 15. In germline, CDR1 is SGHRS, CDR2 YFSETQ. CDR3 length: 18 residues. The CDR3 reads CASSSPTGRGLVQETQYF. CDR3 in DNA: TGCGCCAGCAGCTCCCCGACAGGCAGGGGACTAGTTCAAGAGACCCAGTACTTC.

The V call is TRBV20-1, the J call TRBJ2-1; no clear D. This CDR3 contains 11 residues. Trimming took off 3 bases at V and 7 bases at J, with 7 bases between the two ends. The germline V gene has CDR1 DFQATT and CDR2 SNEGSKA (reference sequence). CDR3 in DNA: TGCAGTGCTAGTCGGTTGAATGAGCAGTTCTTC. This sequence encodes CSASRLNEQFF.

This clone was seen once. The rearrangement joins TRBV5-1 to TRBJ2-2; D unclear. V was trimmed by 1 base and J by 4 bases, leaving 11 bases between them. Germline V lookup: CDR1 SGHRS, CDR2 YFSETQ. The CDR3 runs 15 residues. The CDR3 reads CASSLTTPPTGELFF. DNA of the CDR3: TGCGCCAGCAGCTTGACGACTCCCCCCACCGGGGAGCTGTTTTTT.

This clone appeared once. J is TRBJ1-1 and V is TRBV11-1; D is perhaps TRBD1 (5 bases). Per the germline V gene, CDR1 is SGHAT and CDR2 is FQDESV (reference sequence). V lost 5 bases, J lost 0 bases, and 10 bases lay in between. The CDR3 sequence is 14 residues long. The CDR3 protein is CASSPRGMNTEAFF. CDR3 DNA sequence: TGTGCCAGCAGCCCCCGGGGGATGAACACTGAAGCTTTCTTT.

The chain couples TRBV6-1 to TRBJ2-5, with 10 bases aligning to TRBD2. The V gene's germline CDR1 is MNHNS and CDR2 SASEGT. CDR3 length: 16 residues. The junction had 4 bases not matched to a gene; V was cut back by 2 bases and J by 1 base. CDR3 nucleotide sequence: TGTGCCAGCAGTGAAATAAGCGGGAGGGGCCAAGAGACCCAGTACTTC. Protein: CASSEISGRGQETQYF.

This clone showed up just a few times. The chain uses TRBV7-8 and TRBJ2-7; D is undetermined. The CDR3 covers 13 residues. The V gene's germline CDR1 is SGHVS and CDR2 FQNEAQ. Trimming took off 1 base at V and 1 base at J, with 5 bases between the two ends. The CDR3 nucleotides are TGTGCCAGCAGCTTAGACCGGTCCTACGAGCAGTACTTC. Its protein is CASSLDRSYEQYF.

This rearrangement joins TRBV11-3 to TRBJ1-6, with D unclear. The germline V gene encodes CDR1 SGHNT and CDR2 YENEEA. V lost 0 bases and J lost 7, with 4 bases in between. The CDR3 spans 13 residues. The CDR3 nucleotides are TGTGCCAGCAGCTTAGAAGAGAATTCACCCCTCCACTTT. Encoded protein: CASSLEENSPLHF. The variable domain in full, completed from reference TRBV11-3 and TRBJ1-6, reads EAGVVQSPRYKIIEKKQPVAFWCNPISGHNTLYWYLQNLGQGPELLIRYENEEAVDDSQLPKDRFSAERLKGVDSTLKIQPAELGDSAVYLCASSLEENSPLHFGNGTRLTVT.

The chain couples TRBV28 to TRBJ2-1, with TRBD2 matching over 9 bases. This CDR3 comprises 15 residues. V shed 2 bases and J 5 bases; nucleotides not matched to a gene: 4. Per the germline V gene, CDR1 is MDHEN and CDR2 is SYDVKM. CDR3 residues: CASSLIAGGNNEQFF. The DNA of the CDR3 is TGTGCCAGCAGTTTAATTGCGGGAGGGAACAATGAGCAGTTCTTC.

V and J are TRBV14 and TRBJ2-7, with D uncertain. This CDR3 has 14 residues. The germline V gene has CDR1 SGHDN and CDR2 FVKESK. Trimming took 1 base from V and 1 from J, leaving 8 bases between them. The CDR3 coding sequence is TGTGCCAGCAGCCAAGTAGACATTTCCTACGAGCAGTACTTC. Its translation: CASSQVDISYEQYF. The full variable domain, with the rest looked up from reference TRBV14 and TRBJ2-7, is EAGVTQFPSHSVIEKGQTVTLRCDPISGHDNLYWYRRVMGKEIKFLLHFVKESKQDESGMPNNRFLAERTGGTYSTLKVQPAELEDSGVYFCASSQVDISYEQYFGPGTRLTVT.

The DNA of the CDR3 is TGTGCCAGCAGTGACTCGCGTCACAGGGGGGTCTATGGCTACACCTTC. Protein product: CASSDSRHRGVYGYTF. The chain joins TRBV6-4 to TRBJ1-2; TRBD1 matches 8 bases. This CDR3 is built from 16 residues. Unmatched junction bases numbered 7, after V lost 0 bases and J lost 4 bases. CDR1 is MRHNA, CDR2 SNTAGT, per germline.

This chain uses TRBV10-3 with TRBJ2-3; 7 bases are a match to TRBD1. Germline loops: CDR1 ENHRY, CDR2 SYGVKD. Germline trimming cut 4 bases from V and 2 bases from J; bases unmatched to any gene: 3. The CDR3 sequence is 14 residues long. The CDR3 loop reads CAISGTGTTDTQYF. CDR3 nucleotide sequence: TGTGCCATCAGTGGGACAGGTACCACAGATACGCAGTATTTT.

This rearrangement joins TRBV28 to TRBJ1-5, with D uncertain. CDR1 and CDR2 from the germline V gene are MDHEN and SYDVKM. V was cut by 2 bases and J by 6 bases, with 11 bases left in between. CDR3 size: 14 residues. CDR3 region: CASSLGQIRQPQHF. In DNA form, the CDR3 reads TGTGCCAGCAGTTTAGGGCAGATCCGTCAGCCCCAGCATTTT.

The chain is built from TRBV28 and TRBJ1-5, with 7 positions matching TRBD1. This CDR3 region has 15 residues. The germline V gene encodes CDR1 MDHEN and CDR2 SYDVKM. V lost 6 bases, J lost 4 bases, and 9 bases stayed unmatched. DNA of the CDR3: TGTGCCAGCAGGATCTACGACAGGGAAAATCAGCCCCAGCATTTT. It is translated as CASRIYDRENQPQHF.

V and J are TRBV28 and TRBJ2-1, with 9 bases aligning to TRBD2. J gave up 0 bases and V 6 bases, and 9 bases lay outside the gene matches. The CDR3 spans 17 residues. Germline V lookup: CDR1 MDHEN, CDR2 SYDVKM. This CDR3 is CASRRPFSGSSYNEQFF. CDR3 nucleotides: TGTGCCAGCAGGCGCCCATTTAGCGGGAGCTCCTACAATGAGCAGTTCTTC.

The chain couples TRBV29-1 to TRBJ2-3, with 10 bases aligning to TRBD2. There are 15 residues in the CDR3. J lost 6 bases, V lost 1 base, and 7 bases had no gene match. The germline V gene has CDR1 SQVTM and CDR2 ANQGSEA. The CDR3 region has the DNA TGCAGCGTTGAAGGGACGGGACTAGCGATGGATACGCAGTATTTT. It specifies CSVEGTGLAMDTQYF.

The chain recombines TRBV28 with TRBJ1-6, with TRBD1 identical over 7 bases. With 6 bases clipped from V and 0 bases from J, the junction kept 14 bases outside the gene matches. CDR3 size: 19 residues. Germline assignment: CDR1 MDHEN and CDR2 SYDVKM. The CDR3 sequence is CASRPEGQYQSSYNSPLHF. CDR3 nucleotides: TGTGCCAGCAGGCCCGAGGGACAGTACCAAAGCTCCTATAATTCACCCCTCCACTTT.

V gene TRBV28 combines with J gene TRBJ2-7, with 12 nucleotides matching TRBD2. This CDR3 is 15 amino acids long. Germline trimming cut 5 bases from V and 6 bases from J; bases unmatched to any gene: 8. From germline, CDR1 is MDHEN and CDR2 SYDVKM. The CDR3 sequence is CASSPPGLAGLEQYF. The DNA for the CDR3 is TGTGCCAGCAGTCCCCCGGGACTAGCGGGCCTCGAGCAGTACTTC.

The V call is TRBV30, the J call TRBJ1-3; a possible D gene is TRBD1 (6 bases). CDR1 and CDR2 (germline): GTSNPN, SVGIG (reference sequence). This CDR3 has 16 amino acids. The CDR3 region is CGLESYTGLSGNTIYF. DNA for the CDR3: TGTGGCCTGGAGAGCTATACAGGGCTATCTGGAAACACCATATATTTT.

The chain combines TRBV5-4 with TRBJ1-2; 12 nucleotides align to TRBD1. The V segment lost 4 bases and the J segment 4 bases; nucleotides outside the gene matches: 8. This CDR3 is 16 amino acids long. The germline V gene has CDR1 SGHNT and CDR2 YYREEE (reference sequence). CDR3 nucleotides: TGTGCCAGCAGCGTGGGACAGGGGGCGCGGGTCTATGGCTACACCTTC. This codes for CASSVGQGARVYGYTF.

The chain uses TRBV27 and TRBJ1-1; D possibly corresponds to TRBD1 (6 bases). V lost 7 bases to trimming and J lost 6 bases, with 15 bases between them. Germline V lookup: CDR1 MNHEY, CDR2 SMNVEV (reference sequence). The CDR3 spans 13 residues. CDR3 amino acids: CASNPTGGAEAFF. The CDR3 DNA follows: TGTGCCAGCAATCCGACGGGGGGCGCTGAAGCTTTCTTT.

This clone was found once. This rearrangement joins TRBV6-5 to TRBJ2-7; 7 bases match TRBD2. The CDR3 covers 14 residues. Germline CDR1 is MNHEY and CDR2 is SVGAGI. The ends lost 0 bases at V and 7 bases at J; junction bases unmatched: 6. The CDR3 protein is CASSYSIAGEEQYF. CDR3 nucleotides: TGTGCCAGCAGTTACTCGATCGCGGGAGAAGAGCAGTACTTC.

The rearrangement uses TRBV2 and TRBJ2-5; tentative D call: TRBD2 (5 bases). The CDR3 runs to 16 residues. Trimming pared 3 bases from V and 0 bases from J, leaving 14 bases between. Germline CDR1 SNHLY, CDR2 FYNNEI. In DNA, the CDR3 is TGTGCCAGCAGTGAGGAAGGCACTAGGTACCAAGAGACCCAGTACTTC. It encodes CASSEEGTRYQETQYF.

The gene calls are TRBV30 and TRBJ1-2; TRBD1 matches at 7 bases. This CDR3 is 12 amino acids long. Looked up from germline, CDR1 is GTSNPN and CDR2 is SVGIG (reference sequence). J lost 8 bases, V lost 3 bases, and 6 bases had no gene match. CDR3 region: CAWRTGNFGYTF. Here the CDR3 DNA reads TGTGCCTGGAGGACAGGGAATTTCGGCTACACCTTC. The full variable domain, its missing parts supplied by reference TRBV30 and TRBJ1-2, is SQTIHQWPATLVQPVGSPLSLECTVEGTSNPNLYWYRQAAGRGLQLLFYSVGIGQISSEVPQNLSASRPQDRQFILSSKKLLLSDSGFYLCAWRTGNFGYTFGSGTRLTVV.